The present T cell receptor beta chain was sequenced within a study of CD8+ T cells in alopecia areata. The sequencing template was cDNA reverse transcribed from extracted RNA. Repertoires were generated with immunoSEQ multiplex PCR, while TCRdb's copy carries only in-frame clones and drops some. The top ten hold 14% to 15% of the sample, which has some 170,000 clones, 59% seen once. This CDR3 region has 14 residues. Trimming removed 4 bases from V and 5 bases from J; junction bases left unmatched: 8. Germline V gene sequence: CDR1 SGHRS, CDR2 YFSETQ. J is TRBJ2-5 and V is TRBV5-1; 7 positions agree with TRBD2. This specimen was CD4+ T cells sorted from blood, taken at week 0. This TCR came from a human donor with alopecia areata. For the CDR3, the DNA is TGCGCCAGCAGCAACGAGGCGCGGGGGGAGACCCAGTACTTC. Its translation: CASSNEARGETQYF.